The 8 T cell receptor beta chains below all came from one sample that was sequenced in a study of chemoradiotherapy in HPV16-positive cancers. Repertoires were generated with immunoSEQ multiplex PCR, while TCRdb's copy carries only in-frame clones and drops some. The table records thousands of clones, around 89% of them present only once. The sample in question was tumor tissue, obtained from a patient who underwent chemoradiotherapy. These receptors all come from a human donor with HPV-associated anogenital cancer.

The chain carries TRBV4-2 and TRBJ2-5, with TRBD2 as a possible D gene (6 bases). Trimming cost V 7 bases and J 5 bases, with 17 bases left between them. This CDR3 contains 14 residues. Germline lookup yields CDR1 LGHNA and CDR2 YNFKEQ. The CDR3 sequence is CASTLIGGSETQYF. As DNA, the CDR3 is TGTGCCAGCACCCTGATTGGGGGGTCGGAGACCCAGTACTTC.

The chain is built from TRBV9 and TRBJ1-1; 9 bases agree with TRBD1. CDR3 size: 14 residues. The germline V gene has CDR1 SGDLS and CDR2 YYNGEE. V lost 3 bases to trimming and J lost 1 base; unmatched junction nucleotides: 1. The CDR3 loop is CASSAGQGNTEAFF. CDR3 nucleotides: TGTGCCAGCAGCGCGGGACAGGGGAACACTGAAGCTTTCTTT.

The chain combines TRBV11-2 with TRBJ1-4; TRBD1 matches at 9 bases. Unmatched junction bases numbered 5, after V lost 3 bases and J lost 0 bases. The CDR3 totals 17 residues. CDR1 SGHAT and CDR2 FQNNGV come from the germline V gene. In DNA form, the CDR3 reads TGTGCCAGCAGCTTTGGACAGGGGACCACAACTAATGAAAAACTGTTTTTT. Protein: CASSFGQGTTTNEKLFF.

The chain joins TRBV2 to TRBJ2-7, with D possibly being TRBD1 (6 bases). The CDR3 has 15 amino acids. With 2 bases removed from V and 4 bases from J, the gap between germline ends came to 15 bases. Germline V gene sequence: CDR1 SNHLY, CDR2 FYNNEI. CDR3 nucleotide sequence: TGTGCCAGCAGTGAAACAGGCAGGGGTATGTACGAGCAGTACTTC. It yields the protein CASSETGRGMYEQYF.

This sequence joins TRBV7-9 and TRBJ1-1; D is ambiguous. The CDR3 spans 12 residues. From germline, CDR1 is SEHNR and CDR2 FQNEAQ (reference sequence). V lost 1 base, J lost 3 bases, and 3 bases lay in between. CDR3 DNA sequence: TGTGCCAGCAGCTTAGTGTACACTGAAGCTTTCTTT. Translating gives CASSLVYTEAFF.

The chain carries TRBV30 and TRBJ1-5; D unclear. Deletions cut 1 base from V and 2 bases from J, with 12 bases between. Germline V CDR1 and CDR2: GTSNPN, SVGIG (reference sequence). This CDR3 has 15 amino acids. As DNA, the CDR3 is TGTGCCTGGAGTGCTGGAGGGTTTGGCAATCAGCCCCAGCATTTT. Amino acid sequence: CAWSAGGFGNQPQHF.

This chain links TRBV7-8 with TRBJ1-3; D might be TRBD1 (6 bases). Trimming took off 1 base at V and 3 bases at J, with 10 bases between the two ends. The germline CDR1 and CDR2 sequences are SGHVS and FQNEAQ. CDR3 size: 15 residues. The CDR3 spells CASSLVPGVGNTIYF. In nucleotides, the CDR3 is TGTGCCAGCAGCTTAGTACCAGGGGTTGGAAACACCATATATTTT.

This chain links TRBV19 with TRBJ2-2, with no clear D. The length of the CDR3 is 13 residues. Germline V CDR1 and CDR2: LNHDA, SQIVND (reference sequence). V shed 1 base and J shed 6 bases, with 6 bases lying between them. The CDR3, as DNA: TGTGCCAGTAGTATAGTGGCCTCCGGGGAGCTGTTTTTT. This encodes CASSIVASGELFF. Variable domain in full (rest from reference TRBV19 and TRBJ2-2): DGGITQSPKYLFRKEGQNVTLSCEQNLNHDAMYWYRQDPGQGLRLIYYSQIVNDFQKGDIAEGYSVSREKKESFPLTVTSAQKNPTAFYLCASSIVASGELFFGEGSRLTVL.